This T cell receptor beta chain originates from a study of T cell repertoires in cytomegalovirus infection. Trimming shortened V by 4 bases and J by 2 bases, and 11 bases separated the two germline ends. Germline CDR1 is ENHRY and CDR2 is SYGVKD. The CDR3 spans 14 residues. This clonotype appeared many times. TCRdb re-analysed the reads in MiXCR, keeping a single row per CDR3 protein. The sample carries more than 140,000 distinct CDR3 sequences, 5% to 6.5% recorded once. The receptor was derived from a human donor in good health (CMV status not recorded). Some clones in this sample may be carry-over from other donors' samples. The rearrangement links TRBV10-3 to TRBJ1-2; D uncertain. Sequenced input: PBMCs. Here the CDR3 reads CAISADGRNYGYTF. As DNA, the CDR3 is TGTGCCATCAGTGCGGACGGACGGAACTATGGCTACACCTTC.